These T cell receptor beta chains were read from a single sample in a study of T cell changes during pregnancy in multiple sclerosis. Assay used: immunoSEQ multiplex PCR; TCRdb lists only in-frame clones, some missing. The sample yields some 96,000 clones, 92% seen once. The specimen was peripheral blood, collected after pregnancy. These receptors were obtained from a female donor with multiple sclerosis, enrolled in a pregnancy study. Each CDR3 is given with its conserved first and last residue. The D gene is left open where the match is weak. Some rows have no size entry. The others give once, few or many, or a class for an expanded clone.

abundance	j_gene	d_gene	v_gene	CDR3aa	CDR3nt
-	TRBJ2-1	TRBD1	TRBV27	CASSAQTGFTGNEQFF	TGTGCCAGCAGTGCCCAGACAGGGTTTACGGGCAATGAGCAGTTCTTC
once	TRBJ1-6	-	TRBV28	CASGAYRNSPLHF	TGTGCCAGCGGAGCTTATAGGAATTCACCCCTCCACTTT
-	TRBJ1-5	-	TRBV19	CASSKMGLSNQPQHF	TGTGCCAGTAGTAAAATGGGGCTTAGCAATCAGCCCCAGCATTTT
-	TRBJ2-1	-	TRBV9	CASSVRPGPEQFF	TGTGCCAGCAGCGTTCGTCCGGGTCCCGAGCAGTTCTTC
once	TRBJ2-1	-	TRBV9	CASGISGNEQFF	TGTGCCAGCGGGATTTCGGGGAATGAGCAGTTCTTC
-	TRBJ2-5	-	TRBV7-7	CASSLDTRRETQYF	TGTGCCAGCAGCCTGGACACCCGAAGGGAGACCCAGTACTTC
-	TRBJ1-5	TRBD1	TRBV7-9	CASSRDTGQGGQPQHF	TGTGCCAGCAGCCGAGATACCGGACAGGGCGGGCAGCCCCAGCATTTT
-	TRBJ2-3	TRBD2	TRBV9	CASSFAGAGGDTQYF	TGTGCCAGCAGCTTTGCGGGAGCTGGGGGGGATACGCAGTATTTT
-	TRBJ2-1	TRBD2	TRBV11-1	CASSEGLAGGLGQFF	TGTGCCAGCAGCGAGGGACTAGCGGGAGGGCTTGGGCAGTTCTTC
-	TRBJ2-1	TRBD2	TRBV5-1	CASSLDSGSRYNEQFF	TGCGCCAGCAGCCTGGATAGCGGGAGCAGGTACAATGAGCAGTTCTTC
-	TRBJ1-4	-	TRBV27	CASSSYPGTHRNSNEKLFF	TGTGCCAGCAGTTCCTACCCCGGGACACATAGGAACTCTAATGAAAAACTGTTTTTT
few	TRBJ1-1	-	TRBV30	CAWSGQILTEAFF	TGTGCCTGGAGTGGACAGATTTTGACTGAAGCTTTCTTT
-	TRBJ1-2	-	TRBV29-1	CSVVTPRGLNYGYTF	TGCAGCGTTGTTACCCCCCGGGGTTTAAACTATGGCTACACCTTC
-	TRBJ1-2	-	TRBV30	CAWSVTGRRGYTF	TGTGCCTGGAGTGTAACAGGGCGTCGGGGCTACACCTTC
-	TRBJ1-1	-	TRBV20-1	CSAPRENEAFF	TGCAGTGCCCCTCGGGAAAATGAAGCTTTCTTT
-	TRBJ1-2	-	TRBV5-4	CASSSGRGLNYGYTF	TGTGCCAGCAGCAGCGGAAGGGGACTTAACTATGGCTACACCTTC
-	TRBJ2-5	-	TRBV6-1	CASSTVIRETQYF	TGTGCCAGCAGCACAGTCATCAGGGAGACCCAGTACTTC
once	TRBJ1-2	-	TRBV12-5	CASGLQGGYGYTF	TGTGCTAGTGGTTTACAGGGTGGCTATGGCTACACCTTC
-	TRBJ2-1	-	TRBV28	CASGRWDNEQFF	TGTGCCAGCGGGAGATGGGACAATGAGCAGTTCTTC
-	TRBJ2-7	-	TRBV7-2	CASSKQAGSSSYEQYF	TGTGCCAGCAGCAAGCAAGCGGGTTCGAGCTCCTACGAGCAGTACTTC
-	TRBJ1-2	TRBD1	TRBV6-1	CASSVRDSVGYTF	TGTGCCAGCAGTGTCCGGGACAGCGTCGGCTACACCTTC
-	TRBJ1-5	TRBD1	TRBV6-5	CASRRQGANQPQHF	TGTGCCAGCAGACGACAGGGGGCTAATCAGCCCCAGCATTTT
once	TRBJ2-1	TRBD2	TRBV27	CASNRPSGGAGYEQFF	TGTGCCAGCAATCGACCTAGCGGGGGGGCCGGCTATGAGCAGTTCTTC